This TCR beta chain was recovered during a study of T-cell memory formation after mild COVID-19. Findings and caveats of the study: For contracting clones, CD4+ ones sat mainly in CM and EM, CD8+ in EMRA.

Remarks on this clonotype: Its antigen is still unknown.

TCRdb passed the 5' RACE reads through MiXCR, listing each CDR3 protein once. The table includes 470,000 or so distinct CDR3 sequences, over 15% detected once. V was pared by 5 bases and J by 3 bases, with 8 bases of the junction left unmatched. CDR1 and CDR2 (germline): SGHVS, FQNEAQ. The CDR3 is made up of 16 amino acids. The chain is built from TRBV7-8 and TRBJ1-2; TRBD1 matches 11 bases. The sequence was collected from an adult woman who had mild COVID-19 (a few samples of this study predate the infection). Cell type and time point are not known. Sequenced input: PBMCs or a T cell subset sorted from them (not recorded which). As DNA, the CDR3 is TGTGCCAGCAGCCTGACTCGGACAGGGGGCGACTATGGCTACACCTTC. This encodes CASSLTRTGGDYGYTF.